The sequence of this T cell receptor beta chain was determined in a study of blood T cell repertoires in COVID-19. At the level of the study: Donors in the United States, Italy and Spain gave samples during acute or convalescent COVID-19.

The repertoire was sequenced with immunoSEQ multiplex PCR; TCRdb's copy has only in-frame clones and lacks some. The sample contains about 150,000 clones, approximately 86% of which appear only once. The CDR3 sequence is 15 residues long. Germline values: CDR1 WNHNN, CDR2 SYGVQD (reference sequence). V gave up 1 base and J gave up 2 bases; unmatched junction bases: 2. This rearrangement joins TRBV10-1 to TRBJ1-5, with TRBD1 matching 7 bases. The sequence came from a man in his sixties or seventies with acute or convalescent COVID-19. What was sequenced was peripheral blood. The CDR3 is CASSELGGGNQPQHF. The CDR3 DNA follows: TGCGCCAGCAGTGAGTTAGGGGGCGGCAATCAGCCCCAGCATTTT.